This TCR beta chain was observed in a study of blood T cell repertoires in COVID-19. The CDR3 extends over 15 amino acids. Germline V lookup: CDR1 LNHDA, CDR2 SQIVND (reference sequence). Trimming cost V 5 bases and J 6 bases, with 17 bases left between them. Original data processing: Researchers report that nucleated cell counts were estimated from reference gene primer amplification. The protocol was immunoSEQ multiplex PCR, while the TCRdb copy is restricted to in-frame clones and leaves out a portion. V and J calls and clone size follow that table, whereas D and trimming were derived from the DNA. The sample consists of 75,000 to 95,000 clones, about 83% of them appearing once.

Sequencing used peripheral blood. The sequence was obtained from a man aged 55 to 70 with acute or convalescent COVID-19. The V and J genes are TRBV19 and TRBJ2-1; possibly TRBD1 for D (5 bases). CDR3 coding DNA: TGTGCCAGTAGTCCATTCAATCAAAGGGGCAATGAGCAGTTCTTC. This gives the protein CASSPFNQRGNEQFF.